This T cell receptor beta chain was sequenced for a study of blood T cell repertoires in COVID-19. As processed by the authors: The authors estimated nucleated cell counts from reference gene primer amplification. TCRdb's table, derived via immunoSEQ multiplex PCR, lists solely in-frame clones and lacks some. The V and J calls and clone size are taken from that table; D and trimming were inferred from the DNA. This sample has tens of thousands of clones, with roughly 88% found just once. The sequence derives from a woman older than 75 with active or convalescent COVID-19. Input material: peripheral blood.

CDR3 sequence (DNA): TGTGCCAGCAGCTTACGAACAGGGTGGGCCAACGTCCTGACTTTC. Its protein product is CASSLRTGWANVLTF. This chain uses TRBV11-3 with TRBJ2-6, with D perhaps matching TRBD1 (6 bases). Trimming stripped 2 bases from V and 5 bases from J, with 10 bases between. The CDR3 covers 15 residues. CDR1 and CDR2 from the germline V gene are SGHNT and YENEEA.